There are a few counts of the clone carrying this T cell receptor (beta chain). The antigen is not known. Germline V lookup: CDR1 MNHEY, CDR2 SMNVEV (reference sequence). This CDR3 spans 13 amino acids. V shed 4 bases and J shed 3 bases, with 10 bases lying between them. This entry is derived from a study of post-analysis software for immune sequencing data. Broader study findings: Relative to controls, patients had 5 or 6 TRBV segments at higher frequency, with TRBV5-6, TRBV5-1 and TRBV20-1 among these. Among multiple sclerosis patients, normalized Chao1 diversity was significantly below that of controls.

Unique-molecular-identifier-tagged TCR beta cDNA libraries were used. In TCRdb, the PCR reads were re-called with MiXCR into one record per CDR3 protein. The table has hundreds of thousands of distinct CDR3 sequences, 30% to 45% seen once. The V and J genes are TRBV27 and TRBJ2-7; D not certain. This receptor was obtained from a girl aged 5 to 17 with multiple sclerosis. Material for sequencing was blood. This chain's CDR3 is CASSSGPRYEQYF. CDR3 DNA: TGTGCCAGCAGTTCCGGGCCGCGCTACGAGCAGTACTTC.